A single sample gave rise to the 10 T cell receptor beta chains below, sequenced in a study of TIL therapy for anti-PD-1-resistant metastatic lung cancer. Sequencing used immunoSEQ v3. Repertoires were generated with immunoSEQ multiplex PCR, while TCRdb's copy carries only in-frame clones and drops some. This table has under 70,000 clones, 80% to 90% appearing once. Stated time point: pre-treatment sample, taken before nivolumab and TIL therapy. The input for sequencing was blood, taken at baseline. The receptors shown here come from a person aged 25 to 80 with non-small cell lung cancer.

The rearrangement uses TRBV21-1 and TRBJ1-6. TRBV21-1 is recorded as a pseudogene. The CDR3 is 13 residues long. The CDR3 sequence is CASIALGYSPLHF. The DNA of the CDR3 is TGTGCCAGCATAGCGCTAGGTTATTCACCCCTCCACTTT.

V and J are TRBV27 and TRBJ1-2, with D hard to call. The CDR3 is 15 amino acids. V lost 3 bases and J 1 base, leaving 12 bases between the germline ends. Germline V gene sequence: CDR1 MNHEY, CDR2 SMNVEV (reference sequence). CDR3 sequence reads: CASSFVGHLNYGYTF. The CDR3 nucleotides read TGTGCCAGCAGTTTCGTAGGTCACCTTAACTATGGCTACACCTTC.

The chain joins TRBV6-5 to TRBJ2-3; D is uncertain. The CDR3 is 13 residues long. With 2 bases removed from V and 1 base from J, the gap between germline ends came to 4 bases. The V gene's germline CDR1 is MNHEY and CDR2 SVGAGI. The CDR3 sequence: CASSYDRTDTQYF. The CDR3 region has the DNA TGTGCCAGCAGTTACGACCGCACAGATACGCAGTATTTT.

The CDR3 loop is CASSSSSQIYEQYF. Written as DNA, the CDR3 is TGCGCCAGCAGCTCAAGTAGCCAGATCTACGAGCAGTACTTC. J is TRBJ2-7 and V is TRBV5-1; D gene uncertain. CDR3 length equals 14 residues. The germline CDR1 and CDR2 sequences are SGHRS and YFSETQ. Trimming took off 3 bases at V and 3 bases at J, with 13 bases between the two ends.

The V call is TRBV6-5, the J call TRBJ2-7, with 8 nucleotides matching TRBD1. CDR3 length equals 16 residues. The V gene end was trimmed by 0 bases and the J gene end by 4 bases; junction bases not matched to a gene: 8. Germline values: CDR1 MNHEY, CDR2 SVGAGI. The CDR3 sequence is CASSYSAGQVMYEQYF. CDR3 bases: TGTGCCAGCAGTTACTCGGCGGGACAGGTGATGTACGAGCAGTACTTC.

The CDR3 loop reads CALERRGGGELFF. The CDR3 bases are TGTGCCTTGGAACGACGGGGAGGGGGGGAGCTGTTTTTT. The genes are TRBV30 and TRBJ2-2, with 7 nucleotides matching TRBD2. Germline V gene sequence: CDR1 GTSNPN, CDR2 SVGIG (reference sequence). V shed 7 bases and J 8 bases; nucleotides not matched to a gene: 10. This CDR3 has 13 residues.

The gene calls are TRBV4-2 and TRBJ2-3; unclear D gene. Germline V CDR1 and CDR2: LGHNA, YNFKEQ. This CDR3 has 13 residues. Between the trimmed V and J ends, which lost 0 bases and 4 bases, there was a span of 5 bases. In nucleotides, the CDR3 is TGTGCCAGCAGCCAAGATGGTGCAGATACGCAGTATTTT. It specifies CASSQDGADTQYF.

The V call is TRBV11-2, the J call TRBJ1-6, with a tentative D call TRBD1 (5 bases). CDR3 length equals 15 residues. Looked up from germline, CDR1 is SGHAT and CDR2 is FQNNGV. Trimming removed 0 bases at V and 9 bases at J, with 12 bases between. In DNA, the CDR3 is TGTGCCAGCAGCTTAGATTGGCCTCAGGGTTCACCCCTCCACTTT. Protein product: CASSLDWPQGSPLHF.

This clone was counted a single time. The chain links TRBV12-3 or TRBV12-4 to TRBJ1-2, with 7 bases lining up with TRBD1. V lost 6 bases to trimming and J lost 8 bases; unmatched junction nucleotides: 9. This CDR3 is 13 amino acids long. The CDR3 region is CASSLYQGQGYTF. CDR3 DNA: TGTGCCAGCAGCCTTTACCAGGGACAGGGCTACACCTTC.

The chain joins TRBV15 to TRBJ2-5; 8 nucleotides match TRBD1. The CDR3 is made up of 16 amino acids. Losses at the gene ends were 1 base for V and 4 bases for J; bases not matched to a gene: 8. Per germline, CDR1 LNHNV and CDR2 YYDKDF (reference sequence). The CDR3 DNA reads TGTGCCACCAGCAGAGTTGCTGGACAGGGTTTAGAGACCCAGTACTTC. Translating it yields CATSRVAGQGLETQYF.